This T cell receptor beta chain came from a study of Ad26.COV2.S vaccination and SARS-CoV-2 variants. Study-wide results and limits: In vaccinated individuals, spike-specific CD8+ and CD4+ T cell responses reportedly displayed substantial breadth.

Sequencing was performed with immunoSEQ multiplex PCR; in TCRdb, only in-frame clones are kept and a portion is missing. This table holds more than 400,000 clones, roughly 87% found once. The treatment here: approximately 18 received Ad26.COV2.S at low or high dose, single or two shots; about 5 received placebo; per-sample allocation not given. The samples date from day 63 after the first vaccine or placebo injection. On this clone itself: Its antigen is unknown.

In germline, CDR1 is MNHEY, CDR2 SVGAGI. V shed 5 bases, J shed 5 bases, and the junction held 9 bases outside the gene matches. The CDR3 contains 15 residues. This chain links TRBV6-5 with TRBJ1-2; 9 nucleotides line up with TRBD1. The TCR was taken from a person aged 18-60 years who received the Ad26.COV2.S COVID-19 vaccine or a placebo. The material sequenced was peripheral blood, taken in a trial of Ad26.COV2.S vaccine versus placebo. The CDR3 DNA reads TGTGCCAGCAGTCCAGGGGGACAGGGTGGTTATGGCTACACCTTC. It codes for CASSPGGQGGYGYTF.